The T cell receptor beta chain under discussion was sequenced for a study of blood T cell repertoires in COVID-19. Measured with immunoSEQ multiplex PCR; TCRdb has only the in-frame clones, and not every one. Found here are about 360,000 clones, 86% of them singletons; the top ten hold 7.1%. Germline loops: CDR1 MGHRA, CDR2 YSYEKL. Deletions cut 4 bases from V and 0 bases from J, with 19 bases between. This CDR3 has 17 amino acids. This clone was counted a single time. The receptor was derived from a woman aged 60-70 years with COVID-19, enrolled during active disease. The rearrangement links TRBV4-1 to TRBJ2-7; TRBD1 is a possible D gene (6 bases). Sequenced: peripheral blood. The CDR3 is CASSLRDTLTSSYEQYF. In DNA, the CDR3 is TGCGCCAGCAGCCTACGGGACACCCTTACGAGCTCCTACGAGCAGTACTTC.